The 16 T cell receptor beta chains below come from one sample, sequenced in a study of blood T cell repertoires in COVID-19. The table came from immunoSEQ multiplex PCR; TCRdb's copy has only in-frame clones and leaves some out. The table has about 150,000 clones, less than 90% seen once; the top ten hold around two fifths. Material for sequencing was peripheral blood. The source is a human donor in a cohort sampled during active COVID-19.

This clone was observed a single time. The chain joins TRBV6-2 or TRBV6-3 to TRBJ2-3, with D unclear. In germline, CDR1 is MNHEY, CDR2 SVGEGT. The V and J ends lost 2 bases and 2 bases respectively, with 5 bases between them. This CDR3 has 13 residues. CDR3 coding DNA: TGTGCCAGCAGTTACGGCTCCACAGATACGCAGTATTTT. Amino acid sequence: CASSYGSTDTQYF.

The chain employs TRBV19 and TRBJ2-1; 10 nucleotides agree with TRBD2. The CDR3 is made up of 14 amino acids. J gave up 9 bases and V 6 bases, and 8 bases lay outside the gene matches. The V gene's germline CDR1 is LNHDA and CDR2 SQIVND (reference sequence). Here the CDR3 reads CASRLAGSGGEQFF. CDR3 nucleotides: TGTGCCAGTAGACTAGCGGGGTCGGGAGGTGAGCAGTTCTTC.

The V gene is TRBV5-4, the J gene TRBJ2-3, with D possibly matching TRBD2 (5 bases). Germline CDR1 and CDR2: SGHNT and YYREEE (reference sequence). Deletions cut 1 base from V and 3 bases from J, with 15 bases between. This CDR3 has 16 residues. The CDR3 here is CASSLSRGSRTDTQYF. In DNA, the CDR3 is TGTGCCAGCAGCTTGAGCCGGGGAAGTAGGACAGATACGCAGTATTTT.

This clone appeared many times. This chain links TRBV7-9 with TRBJ1-2, with D possibly TRBD1 on 6 matching bases. This CDR3 comprises 14 residues. CDR1 is SEHNR, CDR2 FQNEAQ, per germline (reference sequence). V dropped 0 bases and J dropped 2 bases, with 7 bases sitting between them. This CDR3 reads CASSLAGTNYGYTF. For the CDR3, the DNA is TGTGCCAGCAGCTTAGCCGGGACAAACTATGGCTACACCTTC.

The CDR3 DNA reads TGTGCCAGCAGTGTTTGGGTCGGGGGCACAGATACGCAGTATTTT. The encoded protein is CASSVWVGGTDTQYF. The chain employs TRBV27 and TRBJ2-3; D might be TRBD2 (5 bases). Germline V gene sequence: CDR1 MNHEY, CDR2 SMNVEV (reference sequence). The CDR3 spans 15 residues. Trimming took 5 bases from V and 1 from J, leaving 13 bases between them.

The V gene is TRBV29-1, the J gene TRBJ2-2; 8 positions match TRBD2. After removal of 5 bases from V and 7 bases from J, the junction contained 12 bases not matched to a gene. Germline lookup yields CDR1 SQVTM and CDR2 ANQGSEA. CDR3 length: 15 amino acids. For the CDR3, the DNA is TGCAGCGTTACCACTAGGCGGGGGGCTGGCGGGGAGCTGTTTTTT. Translated, it gives CSVTTRRGAGGELFF.

The chain joins TRBV5-5 to TRBJ1-1, with 7 bases lining up with TRBD1. This CDR3 spans 17 amino acids. The junction had 9 bases not matched to a gene; V was cut back by 0 bases and J by 1 base. The germline CDR1 and CDR2 sequences are SGHKS and YYEKEE (reference sequence). The CDR3 sequence is CASSLVQGEAENTEAFF. In nucleotides, the CDR3 is TGTGCCAGCAGCTTGGTCCAGGGGGAGGCCGAGAACACTGAAGCTTTCTTT.

This clone was seen only once. J is TRBJ1-5 and V is TRBV6-6; possibly TRBD1 for D (6 bases). Trimming removed 4 bases from V and 9 bases from J, with 19 bases in between. CDR3 length: 15 residues. Germline V lookup: CDR1 MNHNY, CDR2 SVGAGI (reference sequence). DNA of the CDR3: TGTGCCAGCAGTTCCACTGCTCCGCCACAGGGGCCCCAGCATTTT. It is translated as CASSSTAPPQGPQHF.

This clone was seen a single time. V gene TRBV14 combines with J gene TRBJ1-4; TRBD1 is a possible D gene (5 bases). The CDR3 is 13 residues long. Germline V CDR1 and CDR2: SGHDN, FVKESK. V was cut by 3 bases and J by 8 bases, with 10 bases left in between. CDR3 loop: CASSHGGGEKLFF. CDR3 in DNA: TGTGCCAGCAGCCACGGGGGAGGAGAAAAACTGTTTTTT.

V gene TRBV2 combines with J gene TRBJ2-7; D may be TRBD1 (5 bases). The CDR3 covers 15 residues. Trimming removed 2 bases at V and 0 bases at J, with 11 bases between. Germline V lookup: CDR1 SNHLY, CDR2 FYNNEI. The CDR3 protein is CASSESETGSYEQYF. CDR3 in DNA: TGTGCCAGCAGTGAATCCGAAACAGGCTCCTACGAGCAGTACTTC.

The CDR3 sequence: CASSRDRAQGYGYTF. In DNA, the CDR3 is TGTGCCAGCAGCCGAGACAGGGCCCAAGGCTATGGCTACACCTTC. The genes are TRBV7-9 and TRBJ1-2; TRBD1 aligns across 7 bases. Germline V gene data show CDR1 as SEHNR and CDR2 as FQNEAQ (reference sequence). This CDR3 is built from 15 residues. V was clipped by 5 bases and J by 4 bases; unmatched bases: 10.

Of note for this clone: A read error may produce the germline difference seen at one junction end. The chain has TRBV6-5 and TRBJ1-2; TRBD1 is a possible D gene (6 bases). Germline lookup yields CDR1 MNHEY and CDR2 SVGAGI. This CDR3 is 14 amino acids long. CDR3 nucleotides: TGTGCCAGCAGTGACTCAGGGGCAACCTATGGCTACACCTTC. It translates to CASSDSGATYGYTF.

The V gene is TRBV11-3, the J gene TRBJ2-2, with D hard to call. Trimming took off 4 bases at V and 6 bases at J, with 15 bases between the two ends. The CDR3 spans 15 residues. Germline V lookup: CDR1 SGHNT, CDR2 YENEEA. The CDR3 is CASSSLESLAGELFF. As DNA, the CDR3 is TGTGCCAGCAGCTCCCTAGAATCTTTAGCCGGGGAGCTGTTTTTT.

There are a few counts of this clone. The rearrangement links TRBV4-1 to TRBJ1-5, with TRBD1 as a possible D gene (5 bases). V was clipped by 5 bases and J by 3 bases, with 11 bases between them. Germline values: CDR1 MGHRA, CDR2 YSYEKL. CDR3 size: 14 residues. The CDR3, as DNA: TGCGCCAGCAGCTCCGGACAACTCAATCAGCCCCAGCATTTT. Protein sequence: CASSSGQLNQPQHF.

V usage is TRBV27 and J usage is TRBJ1-1, with D unclear. Germline V gene sequence: CDR1 MNHEY, CDR2 SMNVEV (reference sequence). The CDR3 has 16 residues. The V end lost 3 bases, the J end lost 4 bases, and 18 bases lay between the germline ends. The CDR3 loop reads CASSLFVGIGSTEAFF. In DNA, the CDR3 is TGTGCCAGCAGTTTGTTCGTCGGGATTGGGAGCACTGAAGCTTTCTTT.

CDR3: CASGTRGGGHSTQYF. The CDR3 DNA sequence: TGTGCTAGTGGAACCCGAGGGGGGGGCCATTCGACGCAGTATTTT. The rearrangement uses TRBV12-5 and TRBJ2-3; a possible D gene is TRBD2 (7 bases). This CDR3 region has 15 residues. Looked up from germline, CDR1 is LGHNT and CDR2 is FRNRAP. V lost 6 bases, J lost 9 bases, and 22 bases lay in between.